The 22 T cell receptor beta chains below were found in one sample sequenced in a study of CXCR3-negative and CXCR3-positive naive CD8 T cells. The libraries of TRB cDNA were prepared using 5' RACE with UMI labels. TCRdb re-called the 5' RACE reads; every CDR3 protein appears as one record, without DNA. The sample totals about 82,000 distinct CDR3 sequences; its top ten clones hold approximately 1.1%. Sequenced material: naive CXCR3- CD8+ T cells from blood. The subset denotes: CD45RO-CCR7+CD27+CD95- naive CD8+ T cells lacking CXCR3 (TNR3-). The receptors originated from a human donor in good health. Some clones in this sample may be carry-over from other donors' samples.

The rearrangement links TRBV12-3 or TRBV12-4 to TRBJ2-1; the D gene TCRdb calls, TRBD2, cannot be checked with no DNA. CDR3 length: 15 residues. The chain's CDR3 is CASSSGLAPYNEQFF.

The chain links TRBV5-6 to TRBJ2-5; there is no DNA to check the TCRdb D call of TRBD1. Looked up from germline, CDR1 is SGHDT and CDR2 is YYEEEE. The CDR3 has 16 residues. This CDR3 reads CASSLVSGTAQETQYF. Based on the CDR3 plus reference TRBV5-6 and TRBJ2-5, the full variable domain is DAGVTQSPTHLIKTRGQQVTLRCSPKSGHDTVSWYQQALGQGPQFIFQYYEEEERQRGNFPDRFSGHQFPNYSSELNVNALLLGDSALYLCASSLVSGTAQETQYFGPGTRLLVL.

The chain employs TRBV12-3 or TRBV12-4 and TRBJ2-5; TCRdb's D gene call, TRBD1, goes unchecked for lack of DNA. CDR3 length equals 20 residues. The CDR3 spells CASSLPGQGVTGGLQETQYF.

The V call is TRBV7-9, the J call TRBJ2-7. Germline V CDR1 and CDR2: SEHNR, FQNEAQ (reference sequence). The CDR3 is 12 residues long. The CDR3 region is CASSYQGYEQYF.

The rearrangement links TRBV29-1 to TRBJ2-3; TCRdb's D gene call, TRBD1, goes unchecked for lack of DNA. CDR3 size: 18 residues. CDR1 SQVTM and CDR2 ANQGSEA come from the germline V gene. CDR3 in amino acids: CSVENGQPRGVRTDTQYF.

The genes are TRBV20-1 and TRBJ2-5; absent DNA, TCRdb's TRBD1 call cannot be checked. Germline V lookup: CDR1 DFQATT, CDR2 SNEGSKA (reference sequence). The CDR3 spans 14 residues. CDR3 in amino acids: CSARDFYRGETQYF.

V and J are TRBV4-1 and TRBJ2-1; TCRdb's D gene call, TRBD1, goes unchecked for lack of DNA. Germline CDR1 MGHRA, CDR2 YSYEKL. This CDR3 is built from 15 residues. The CDR3 loop is CASSQEGGGDNEQFF.

The chain is built from TRBV10-3 and TRBJ1-1; TCRdb proposes TRBD1, but this gene call is untestable without DNA. This CDR3 has 14 residues. Germline CDR1 is ENHRY and CDR2 is SYGVKD. CDR3 amino acids: CAISEGTGDPQAFF.

This chain links TRBV29-1 with TRBJ2-7. Germline V gives CDR1 SQVTM, CDR2 ANQGSEA. This CDR3 comprises 13 residues. The CDR3 protein is CSVEPKGAYEQYF.

The genes are TRBV18 and TRBJ2-7; TCRdb's D gene call, TRBD2, goes unchecked for lack of DNA. This CDR3 region has 16 residues. From germline, CDR1 is KGHSH and CDR2 LQKENI. This CDR3 reads CASSPAWTSEGHEQYF.

The CDR3 reads CSSPGVVDQETQYF. This chain links TRBV29-1 with TRBJ2-5; the D call of TRBD1 rests on TCRdb alone, since no DNA is present to check it. The germline V gene has CDR1 SQVTM and CDR2 ANQGSEA. The CDR3 has 14 residues. The full variable domain, rest sourced from reference TRBV29-1 and TRBJ2-5, is SAVISQKPSRDICQRGTSLTIQCQVDSQVTMMFWYRQQPGQSLTLIATANQGSEATYESGFVIDKFPISRPNLTFSTLTVSNMSPEDSSIYLCSSPGVVDQETQYFGPGTRLLVL.

This chain links TRBV5-1 with TRBJ2-2. The CDR3 sequence is 17 residues long. Germline CDR1 SGHRS, CDR2 YFSETQ. The CDR3 sequence is CASSLRVPNSNTGELFF.

This chain uses TRBV5-1 with TRBJ2-2; the TCRdb D gene call, TRBD2, has no DNA to confirm it. The germline V gene encodes CDR1 SGHRS and CDR2 YFSETQ. The CDR3 is made up of 16 amino acids. The CDR3 reads CASSLLERDNTGELFF.

This chain uses TRBV28 with TRBJ2-1; TCRdb lists TRBD1, though no DNA is available to test this call. This CDR3 is built from 11 residues. Germline V gives CDR1 MDHEN, CDR2 SYDVKM. This CDR3 reads CASRQGTEQLF. Complete variable domain (other parts from reference TRBV28 and TRBJ2-1): DVKVTQSSRYLVKRTGEKVFLECVQDMDHENMFWYRQDPGLGLRLIYFSYDVKMKEKGDIPEGYSVSREKKERFSLILESASTNQTSMYLCASRQGTEQLFGPGTRLTVL.

V is TRBV28 and J is TRBJ2-7; TCRdb gives TRBD1 as the D gene, but with no DNA this cannot be confirmed. Germline V gene sequence: CDR1 MDHEN, CDR2 SYDVKM. There are 15 residues in the CDR3. This CDR3 is CASSTRQGAGYEQYF.

V usage is TRBV28 and J usage is TRBJ1-2; lacking DNA, the TRBD1 call made by TCRdb goes unchecked. The CDR3 contains 13 residues. Germline-derived CDR1 and CDR2 are MDHEN and SYDVKM. The CDR3: CASSISGAIGYTF.

The chain recombines TRBV7-6 with TRBJ2-7; TCRdb lists TRBD1, though no DNA is available to test this call. This CDR3 spans 12 amino acids. The germline CDR1 and CDR2 sequences are SGHVS and FNYEAQ. CDR3: CASSLGGDEQYF.

The chain has TRBV15 and TRBJ1-2. The germline gives CDR1 LNHNV, CDR2 YYDKDF (reference sequence). The CDR3 is 17 residues long. The CDR3 loop is CATSRTGTATPSNGYTF. The full variable domain, its missing parts supplied by reference TRBV15 and TRBJ1-2, is DAMVIQNPRYQVTQFGKPVTLSCSQTLNHNVMYWYQQKSSQAPKLLFHYYDKDFNNEADTPDNFQSRRPNTSFCFLDIRSPGLGDTAMYLCATSRTGTATPSNGYTFGSGTRLTVV.

The chain employs TRBV29-1 and TRBJ2-7. The CDR3 contains 13 residues. CDR1 SQVTM and CDR2 ANQGSEA come from the germline V gene. The CDR3 reads CSVEPLRGDEQYF.

The rearrangement uses TRBV24-1 and TRBJ2-2; with no DNA, the TCRdb D assignment of TRBD1 cannot be verified. This CDR3 region has 15 residues. The germline gives CDR1 KGHDR, CDR2 SFDVKD. Here the CDR3 reads CATSDLQGQDGELFF.

V and J are TRBV29-1 and TRBJ2-1; the D call from TCRdb, TRBD1, cannot be confirmed without DNA. The length of the CDR3 is 14 residues. From germline, CDR1 is SQVTM and CDR2 ANQGSEA. The CDR3 protein is CSVTRGGGHNEQFF.

The rearrangement uses TRBV2 and TRBJ2-7; without DNA, the TCRdb call of TRBD2 cannot be checked. Germline CDR1 SNHLY, CDR2 FYNNEI. The CDR3 is 21 amino acids. The CDR3 sequence is CASSVVFDSGVGGEQAYEQYF.